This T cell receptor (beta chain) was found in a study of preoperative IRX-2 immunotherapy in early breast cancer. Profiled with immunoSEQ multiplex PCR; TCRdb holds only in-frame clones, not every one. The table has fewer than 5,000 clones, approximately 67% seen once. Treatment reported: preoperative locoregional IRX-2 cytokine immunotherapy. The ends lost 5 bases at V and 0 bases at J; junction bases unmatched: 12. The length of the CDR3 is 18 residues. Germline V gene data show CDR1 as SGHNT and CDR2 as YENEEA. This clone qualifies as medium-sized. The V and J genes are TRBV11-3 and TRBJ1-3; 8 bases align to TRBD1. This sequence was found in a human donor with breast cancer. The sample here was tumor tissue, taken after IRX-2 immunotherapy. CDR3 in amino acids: CASSLGVGTGVSGNTIYF. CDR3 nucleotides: TGTGCCAGCAGCCTAGGGGTGGGGACAGGCGTCTCTGGAAACACCATATATTTT. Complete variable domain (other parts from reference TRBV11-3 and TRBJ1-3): EAGVVQSPRYKIIEKKQPVAFWCNPISGHNTLYWYLQNLGQGPELLIRYENEEAVDDSQLPKDRFSAERLKGVDSTLKIQPAELGDSAVYLCASSLGVGTGVSGNTIYFGEGSWLTVV.